This T cell receptor (beta chain) derives from a study of blood T cells in healthy people across ages. Using a J-beta primer mix together with a sample-barcoded 5' primer, a second PCR was run for roughly 6 to 12 cycles. Each CDR3 protein gets one entry after TCRdb re-called the 5' RACE reads with MiXCR. The data hold roughly 680,000 distinct CDR3 sequences, with about 51% observed a single time. Germline loops: CDR1 SGHRS, CDR2 YFSETQ. V gave up 1 base and J gave up 6 bases, with 6 bases separating them. The CDR3 is 12 amino acids. The chain joins TRBV5-1 to TRBJ2-3; D gene uncertain. The material sequenced was blood. The receptor's source is an elderly woman in good health. The CDR3 loop reads CASSLKFDTQYF. CDR3 in DNA: TGCGCCAGCAGCTTGAAGTTTGATACGCAGTATTTT.